This T cell receptor (beta chain) was captured by sequencing in a study of blood T cell repertoires in COVID-19. The wider study: The analysed material was cDNA or gDNA that came from T cells, B-cell-depleted T cells, or PBMCs.

Cohort allocation depended upon clinical history that participants reported. Per germline, CDR1 SEHNR and CDR2 FQNEAQ (reference sequence). Trimming at V came to 5 bases and at J to 4 bases, leaving 7 bases not matched to a gene. The CDR3 is 16 amino acids. Here immunoSEQ multiplex PCR was the method, and the copy in TCRdb shows in-frame clones only, minus some. The sample includes a few hundred thousand clones, around 89% of them seen just once. Sequencing was carried out using PBMCs or T cells enriched from blood (not recorded which). This TCR was recovered from a woman aged 18-29 years with acute COVID-19. The chain links TRBV7-9 to TRBJ1-5; 11 nucleotides line up with TRBD1. CDR3 sequence reads: CASSEGQGAGNQPQHF. The CDR3 nucleotides are TGTGCCAGCAGCGAAGGACAGGGGGCAGGGAATCAGCCCCAGCATTTT.